Listed below are T cell receptor beta chains from one sample, sequenced in a study of blood T cell repertoires in COVID-19. The method was immunoSEQ multiplex PCR; TCRdb's version includes in-frame clones alone and lacks a portion of them. The sample shows some 300,000 clones, 90% of them seen only once. The sequenced sample consisted of peripheral blood. The receptor set was obtained from a woman in her forties with COVID-19, enrolled during active disease. Both conserved end residues are part of each CDR3.

v_gene: TRBV28
j_gene: TRBJ2-7
CDR3aa: CASSLSSGFPYEQYF

v_gene: TRBV5-1
j_gene: TRBJ2-1
CDR3aa: CASSAGTTGDNEQFF

v_gene: TRBV4-3
j_gene: TRBJ1-2
CDR3aa: CASSHLGIPGQGNYGYTF

v_gene: TRBV10-3
j_gene: TRBJ2-1
CDR3aa: CAITTSGGLHNEQFF

v_gene: TRBV30
j_gene: TRBJ1-1
CDR3aa: CAWNLRGLLNTEAFF

v_gene: TRBV15
j_gene: TRBJ2-1
CDR3aa: CATSFSGGAYNEQFF

v_gene: TRBV4-2
j_gene: TRBJ1-4
CDR3aa: CASSQMTGTNEKLFF

v_gene: TRBV19
j_gene: TRBJ1-5
CDR3aa: CATVDRARNQPQHF

v_gene: TRBV4-1
j_gene: TRBJ1-4
CDR3aa: CASNQTDSTRLEKLFF

v_gene: TRBV5-8
j_gene: TRBJ1-5
CDR3aa: CASSLARGRGSHRDQPQHF

v_gene: TRBV7-9
j_gene: TRBJ1-5
CDR3aa: CASSLGDQPQHF

v_gene: TRBV30
j_gene: TRBJ2-5
CDR3aa: CAWSARGQRETQYF

v_gene: TRBV6-2/TRBV6-3
j_gene: TRBJ2-3
CDR3aa: CASSWASGASSTDTQYF

v_gene: TRBV11-3
j_gene: TRBJ1-3
CDR3aa: CASSLDGQTGNTIYF

v_gene: TRBV27
j_gene: TRBJ2-2
CDR3aa: CASSTYRTGNTGELFF

v_gene: TRBV28
j_gene: TRBJ2-3
CDR3aa: CASSSGTAQYTQYF

v_gene: TRBV19
j_gene: TRBJ1-2
CDR3aa: CASSPQGLPYGYTF

v_gene: TRBV28
j_gene: TRBJ1-2
CDR3aa: CASSLGDGGYTF

v_gene: TRBV15
j_gene: TRBJ1-3
CDR3aa: CATSRTGGRVYGNTIYF

v_gene: TRBV28
j_gene: TRBJ1-6
CDR3aa: CASSRSGGSPLHF

v_gene: TRBV9
j_gene: TRBJ1-6
CDR3aa: CASSVGRGNSPLHF

v_gene: TRBV24-1
j_gene: TRBJ2-1
CDR3aa: CATSDLQGSYNEQFF

v_gene: TRBV12-3/TRBV12-4
j_gene: TRBJ1-1
CDR3aa: CASSYEEVTEAFF

v_gene: TRBV6-5
j_gene: TRBJ2-7
CDR3aa: CASSSPGQSYEQYF

v_gene: TRBV27
j_gene: TRBJ2-3
CDR3aa: CASSFLTGVSTDTQYF

v_gene: TRBV5-1
j_gene: TRBJ2-5
CDR3aa: CASRPGQYEETQYF

v_gene: TRBV7-9
j_gene: TRBJ2-1
CDR3aa: CASSSGTSVPSSYNEQFF

v_gene: TRBV15
j_gene: TRBJ1-2
CDR3aa: CATSREYRGEGYTF

v_gene: TRBV18
j_gene: TRBJ2-4
CDR3aa: CASSPLGAGLAGPNIQYF

v_gene: TRBV19
j_gene: TRBJ2-1
CDR3aa: CASAEDRTGPYNEQFF

v_gene: TRBV6-6
j_gene: TRBJ2-7
CDR3aa: CASSRTGGINYEQYF

v_gene: TRBV5-1
j_gene: TRBJ1-2
CDR3aa: CASSSGAPPRVFTF

v_gene: TRBV29-1
j_gene: TRBJ2-5
CDR3aa: CSVEGGQGVGEETQYF

v_gene: TRBV7-2
j_gene: TRBJ1-6
CDR3aa: CASSPGDREGSPLHF

v_gene: TRBV15
j_gene: TRBJ2-1
CDR3aa: CATTGTGRAGNEQFF

v_gene: TRBV3-1/TRBV3-2
j_gene: TRBJ2-3
CDR3aa: CASSQTSVLLGDTQYF

v_gene: TRBV2
j_gene: TRBJ2-1
CDR3aa: CASSVRGLAGRSEQFF

v_gene: TRBV30
j_gene: TRBJ2-7
CDR3aa: CAWSVGGVGLF

v_gene: TRBV7-3
j_gene: TRBJ2-1
CDR3aa: CASRQTSASYNEQFF

v_gene: TRBV12-3/TRBV12-4
j_gene: TRBJ2-1
CDR3aa: CASRLTGEAEQFF

v_gene: TRBV30
j_gene: TRBJ1-4
CDR3aa: CAWRPGTNEKLFF